This T cell receptor (beta chain) was recorded in a study of monozygotic twins with inflammatory bowel disease. CDR3 length equals 14 residues. Germline CDR1 is MDHEN and CDR2 is SYDVKM. Reanalyzing the 5' RACE reads, TCRdb keeps one entry per CDR3 protein, without DNA. The sample totals roughly 170,000 distinct CDR3 sequences. The receptor's source is a human donor with ulcerative colitis or Crohn's disease, or a healthy co-twin of an affected twin (not recorded which). Sequencing input: blood. V gene TRBV28 combines with J gene TRBJ1-2; TCRdb reports TRBD1, a call that lacks DNA to check it against. The CDR3: CASSPGGGDYGYTF.